This T cell receptor (beta chain) was profiled in a study of shared clonotypes between healthy human individuals. TCRdb keeps only in-frame clones here, not all; method: immunoSEQ multiplex PCR. This sample has approximately 710,000 clones, with roughly 88% found just once. This CDR3 region has 16 residues. Looked up from germline, CDR1 is SEHNR and CDR2 is FQNEAQ (reference sequence). Germline trimming cut 2 bases from V and 5 bases from J; bases unmatched to any gene: 6. Sequencing was performed on memory CD8+ T cells from PBMCs. Subset meaning: CD45RO+ cells pooled with CCR7-negative TemRA cells. The chain uses TRBV7-9 and TRBJ2-2; 9 nucleotides match TRBD1. The clonotype originates from a man younger than 35 in good health. Some clones in this sample may be carry-over from other donors' samples. The DNA for the CDR3 is TGTGCCAGCAGCTTACTACAGGGGGCTCTAACCGGGGAGCTGTTTTTT. Encoded protein: CASSLLQGALTGELFF. Full variable domain (remainder filled in from reference TRBV7-9 and TRBJ2-2): DTGVSQNPRHKITKRGQNVTFRCDPISEHNRLYWYRQTLGQGPEFLTYFQNEAQLEKSRLLSDRFSAERPKGSFSTLEIQRTEQGDSAMYLCASSLLQGALTGELFFGEGSRLTVL.